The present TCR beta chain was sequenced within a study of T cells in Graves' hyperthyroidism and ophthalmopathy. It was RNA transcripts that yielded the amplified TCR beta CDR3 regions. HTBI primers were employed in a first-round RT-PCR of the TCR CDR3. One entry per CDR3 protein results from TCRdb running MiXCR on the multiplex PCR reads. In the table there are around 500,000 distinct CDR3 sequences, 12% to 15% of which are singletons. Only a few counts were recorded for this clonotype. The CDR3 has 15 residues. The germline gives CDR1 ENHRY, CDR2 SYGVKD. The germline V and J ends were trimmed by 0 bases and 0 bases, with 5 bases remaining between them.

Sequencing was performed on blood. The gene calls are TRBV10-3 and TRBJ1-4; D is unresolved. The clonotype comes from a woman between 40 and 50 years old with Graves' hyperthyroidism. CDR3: CAISESYATNEKLFF. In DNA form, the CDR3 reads TGTGCCATCAGTGAGTCGTATGCAACTAATGAAAAACTGTTTTTT.